Listed here is a single T cell receptor (beta chain). Its target is not known. V lost 2 bases to trimming and J lost 3 bases, with 7 bases between them. CDR1 SGHAT and CDR2 FQNNGV come from the germline V gene. The CDR3 contains 13 residues. The entry originates in a study of OX40 agonist ivuxolimab in advanced cancers. Clones were read by immunoSEQ multiplex PCR, and TCRdb kept only the in-frame ones, dropping some. This table holds approximately 40,000 clones, approximately 91% found once. Study observations and caveats: Expanded clones belonging to CD8+ T cells outnumbered, on average, those of CD4+.

V usage is TRBV11-2 and J usage is TRBJ1-2; no clear D. Sequenced material: CD4+ or CD8+ T cells sorted from blood, taken in a trial of the OX40 agonist ivuxolimab. The receptor was derived from an adult with an advanced solid tumor such as melanoma, head and neck, liver or kidney cancer. CDR3 in DNA: TGTGCCAGCAGCTTACAACTGTACTATGGCTACACCTTC. This gives the protein CASSLQLYYGYTF.